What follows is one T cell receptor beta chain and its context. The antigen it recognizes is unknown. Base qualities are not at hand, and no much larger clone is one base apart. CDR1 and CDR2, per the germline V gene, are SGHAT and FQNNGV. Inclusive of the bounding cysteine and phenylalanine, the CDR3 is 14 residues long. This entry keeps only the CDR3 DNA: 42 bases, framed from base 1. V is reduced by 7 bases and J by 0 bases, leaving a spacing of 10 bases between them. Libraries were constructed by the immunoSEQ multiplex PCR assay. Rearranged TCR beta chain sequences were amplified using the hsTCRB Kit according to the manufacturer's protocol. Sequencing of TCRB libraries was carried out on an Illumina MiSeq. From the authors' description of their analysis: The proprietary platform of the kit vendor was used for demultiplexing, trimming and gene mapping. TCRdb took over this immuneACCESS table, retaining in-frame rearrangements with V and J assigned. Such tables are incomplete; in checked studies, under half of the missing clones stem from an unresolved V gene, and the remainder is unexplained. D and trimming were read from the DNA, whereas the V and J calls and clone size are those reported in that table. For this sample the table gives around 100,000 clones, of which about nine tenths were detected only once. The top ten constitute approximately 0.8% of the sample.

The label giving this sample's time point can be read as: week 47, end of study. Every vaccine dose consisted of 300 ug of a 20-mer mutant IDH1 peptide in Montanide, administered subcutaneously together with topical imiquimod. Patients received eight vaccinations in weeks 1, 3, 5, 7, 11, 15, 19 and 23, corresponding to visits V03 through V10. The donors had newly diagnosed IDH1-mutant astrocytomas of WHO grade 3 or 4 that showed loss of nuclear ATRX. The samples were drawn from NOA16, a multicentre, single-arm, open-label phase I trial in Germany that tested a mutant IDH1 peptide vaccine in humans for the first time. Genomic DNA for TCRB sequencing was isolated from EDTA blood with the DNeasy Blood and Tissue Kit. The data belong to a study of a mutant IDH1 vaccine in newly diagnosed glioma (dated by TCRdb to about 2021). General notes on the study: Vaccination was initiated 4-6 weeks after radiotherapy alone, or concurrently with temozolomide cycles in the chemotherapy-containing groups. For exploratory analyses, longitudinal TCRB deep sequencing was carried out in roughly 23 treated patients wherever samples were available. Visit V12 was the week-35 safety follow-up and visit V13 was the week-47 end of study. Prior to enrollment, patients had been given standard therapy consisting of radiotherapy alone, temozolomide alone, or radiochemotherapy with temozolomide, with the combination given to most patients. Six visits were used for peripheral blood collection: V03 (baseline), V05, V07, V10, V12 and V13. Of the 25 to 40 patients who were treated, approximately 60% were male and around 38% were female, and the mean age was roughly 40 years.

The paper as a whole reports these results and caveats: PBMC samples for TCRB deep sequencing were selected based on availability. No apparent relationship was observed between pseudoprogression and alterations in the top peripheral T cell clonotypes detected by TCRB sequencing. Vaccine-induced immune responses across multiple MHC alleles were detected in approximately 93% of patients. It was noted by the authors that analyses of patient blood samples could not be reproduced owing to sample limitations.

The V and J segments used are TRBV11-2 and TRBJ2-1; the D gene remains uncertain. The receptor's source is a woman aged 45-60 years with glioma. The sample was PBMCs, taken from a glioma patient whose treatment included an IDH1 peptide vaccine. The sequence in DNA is TGTGCCAGCACCTTTGATCCCTCCTACAATGAGCAGTTCTTC. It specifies CASTFDPSYNEQFF.